The 14 T cell receptor beta chains listed next were all sequenced from one sample in a study of blood T cells in healthy people across ages. With a J-beta primer mix and a sample-barcoded 5' primer, a second PCR ran about 7 to 12 cycles. TCRdb re-called the 5' RACE reads through MiXCR, storing one row per CDR3 protein. The table shows about 730,000 distinct CDR3 sequences, with 43% occurring only once. The sequenced sample consisted of blood. The receptors shown here come from a woman in her sixties in good health.

V usage is TRBV5-1 and J usage is TRBJ2-2, with D possibly matching TRBD2 (6 bases). The germline CDR1 and CDR2 sequences are SGHRS and YFSETQ. CDR3 length: 15 amino acids. The V gene lost 2 bases and the J gene lost 0 bases, with 8 bases spanning the gap. CDR3: CASSFRLANTGELFF. As DNA, the CDR3 is TGCGCCAGCAGCTTTAGACTAGCGAACACCGGGGAGCTGTTTTTT.

The chain joins TRBV4-3 to TRBJ2-7; D remains unclear. Germline CDR1 and CDR2: LGHNA and YSLEER. Trimming left V 0 bases short and J 3 bases short, with 6 bases between. The CDR3 runs 13 residues. In DNA, the CDR3 is TGCGCCAGCAGCCAAGAGGCCTTCTACGAGCAGTACTTC. Translated: CASSQEAFYEQYF.

The V and J genes are TRBV10-1 and TRBJ1-4; maybe TRBD1 (5 bases). The CDR3 has 16 residues. Deletions cut 3 bases from V and 6 bases from J, with 17 bases between. CDR1 WNHNN and CDR2 SYGVQD come from the germline V gene (reference sequence). The CDR3, as DNA: TGCGCCAGCAGTGACAGCGAAACGGGGACGTATGAAAAACTGTTTTTT. It yields the protein CASSDSETGTYEKLFF.

The genes are TRBV7-9 and TRBJ2-5; D ambiguous. Germline V gives CDR1 SEHNR, CDR2 FQNEAQ (reference sequence). The CDR3 runs 14 residues. Between the trimmed V and J ends, which lost 1 base and 2 bases, there was a span of 8 bases. The CDR3: CASSLDSVQETQYF. CDR3 in DNA: TGTGCCAGCAGCTTAGACAGTGTACAAGAGACCCAGTACTTC.

In its sample, this clonotype was seen a few times. V gene TRBV25-1 combines with J gene TRBJ1-6; D uncertain. V lost 3 bases and J 6 bases, leaving 9 bases between the germline ends. There are 14 residues in the CDR3. The V gene's germline CDR1 is MGHDK and CDR2 SYGVNS. CDR3 DNA sequence: TGTGCCAGCAGTGATGTGGGGTTTAATTCACCCCTCCACTTT. Protein product: CASSDVGFNSPLHF.

The rearrangement uses TRBV19 and TRBJ1-4; D is unresolved. V lost 6 bases and J 8 bases, leaving 10 bases between the germline ends. The CDR3 is made up of 12 amino acids. The germline V gene encodes CDR1 LNHDA and CDR2 SQIVND (reference sequence). CDR3 nucleotide sequence: TGTGCCAGTAGCAGGCGAGAAGAAAAACTGTTTTTT. As protein: CASSRREEKLFF.

CDR3: CAISGQGPDSGELFF. DNA for the CDR3: TGTGCCATCAGTGGACAGGGGCCCGATTCCGGGGAGCTGTTTTTT. The chain carries TRBV10-3 and TRBJ2-2, with 8 bases that match TRBD1. The V and J ends lost 4 bases and 6 bases, in that order; junction bases with no gene match: 7. Germline CDR1 is ENHRY and CDR2 is SYGVKD. This CDR3 spans 15 amino acids.

This chain links TRBV24-1 with TRBJ2-1, with D unresolved. V was cut by 6 bases and J by 7 bases, with 9 bases left in between. The CDR3 covers 12 residues. Germline V gene sequence: CDR1 KGHDR, CDR2 SFDVKD. The CDR3 here is CATSNAWNEQFF. DNA for the CDR3: TGTGCCACCAGTAATGCCTGGAATGAGCAGTTCTTC.

This clonotype has a handful of counts. The chain couples TRBV20-1 to TRBJ2-6, with a tentative D call TRBD2 (7 bases). The CDR3 has 16 amino acids. V shed 2 bases and J shed 0 bases, with 11 bases lying between them. Germline V gives CDR1 DFQATT, CDR2 SNEGSKA (reference sequence). CDR3 DNA sequence: TGCAGTGCTAGATCCGGGGGGCACTCTGGGGCCAACGTCCTGACTTTC. Encoded protein: CSARSGGHSGANVLTF.

The CDR3 loop is CASNPTVGGYTF. Written as DNA, the CDR3 is TGTGCCAGTAACCCGACCGTGGGGGGCTACACCTTC. The chain is built from TRBV19 and TRBJ1-2; D is undetermined. Germline V gives CDR1 LNHDA, CDR2 SQIVND (reference sequence). The V and J ends lost 7 bases and 8 bases respectively, with 14 bases between them. CDR3 length equals 12 residues.

This clonotype was observed at least ten times. V is TRBV5-4 and J is TRBJ2-7; 8 bases are shared with TRBD2. The CDR3 contains 14 residues. The trim removed 3 bases at V and 3 bases at J, leaving 5 bases unmatched. CDR1 and CDR2 from the germline V gene are SGHNT and YYREEE (reference sequence). The CDR3 protein is CASSWGLGDYEQYF. The CDR3 DNA is TGTGCCAGCAGCTGGGGACTAGGGGACTACGAGCAGTACTTC.

The chain is built from TRBV9 and TRBJ2-1, with 7 bases matching TRBD1. V trimming: 0 bases; J trimming: 6 bases; junction bases outside the gene matches: 6. The CDR3 sequence is 15 residues long. Per the germline V gene, CDR1 is SGDLS and CDR2 is YYNGEE. CDR3 in amino acids: CASSVGGTVINEQFF. In DNA form, the CDR3 reads TGTGCCAGCAGCGTAGGGGGGACAGTGATCAATGAGCAGTTCTTC. Variable domain in full (rest from reference TRBV9 and TRBJ2-1): DSGVTQTPKHLITATGQRVTLRCSPRSGDLSVYWYQQSLDQGLQFLIQYYNGEERAKGNILERFSAQQFPDLHSELNLSSLELGDSALYFCASSVGGTVINEQFFGPGTRLTVL.

The CDR3, as DNA: TGTGCCAGCAGTTATAAGGGACTAGCGGGCACAGATACGCAGTATTTT. This codes for CASSYKGLAGTDTQYF. The chain combines TRBV6-2 or TRBV6-3 with TRBJ2-3, with 11 bases lining up with TRBD2. This CDR3 is built from 16 residues. J was trimmed by 1 base and V by 3 bases; bases with no gene match: 3. CDR1 is MNHEY and CDR2 is SVGEGT in the germline V gene.

This clonotype was observed a few times. The chain recombines TRBV14 with TRBJ2-1; D might be TRBD2 (5 bases). Germline CDR1 reads SGHDN; CDR2 reads FVKESK. Trimming cost V 4 bases and J 0 bases, with 16 bases left between them. The CDR3 consists of 17 residues. This chain's CDR3 is CASSPIDYSRSYNEQFF. The CDR3 DNA reads as TGTGCCAGCAGCCCGATCGACTATTCTCGCTCCTACAATGAGCAGTTCTTC.